Described below is a single T cell receptor (beta chain) sequence and its context. The antigen is unknown. This entry comes from a study of OX40 agonist ivuxolimab in advanced cancers. Sequenced by immunoSEQ multiplex PCR; TCRdb stores in-frame clones only, minus some. The profile covers 95,000 to 100,000 clones, with about 86% appearing a single time and more than 1.2% taken by the ten largest. Findings and caveats of the study: The study found that CD8+ T cells averaged more expanded clones than CD4+.

Drawing of blood for sampling happened at baseline, at cycle 4 day 1, and at cycle 7 day 1. The source was CD4+ or CD8+ T cells sorted from blood, collected in a trial of the OX40 agonist ivuxolimab. This clonotype was obtained from an adult with an advanced solid tumor such as melanoma, head and neck, liver or kidney cancer.

The CDR3 reads CASSAIPPGTGELFF. CDR3 coding DNA: TGTGCCAGCAGCGCGATCCCTCCAGGTACCGGGGAGCTGTTTTTT. The chain is built from TRBV5-4 and TRBJ2-2; D unresolved. Germline V gene sequence: CDR1 SGHNT, CDR2 YYREEE (reference sequence). Trimming left V 4 bases short and J 5 bases short, with 15 bases between. This CDR3 comprises 15 residues.